Below are 10 T cell receptor beta chains sequenced from a single sample in a study of T cells expressing NK-cell markers (dated by TCRdb to the early 2020s). Library creation used 5' RACE. Sequenced using an Illumina HiSeq 2000. TCRdb reprocessed the public reads and reports one entry per CDR3 protein sequence, without DNA. The sample table on file contains 250,000 or so distinct CDR3 sequences. The ten largest clones represent around 4.2% of the sample. Sequenced input: blood T cells: a sorted CD56 or NKG2C T cell subset, CD4+ or CD8+ T cells, or bulk PBMC T cells (not recorded which). All receptors come from a woman between 18 and 70 years old in good health.

The chain combines TRBV10-3 with TRBJ2-1; TCRdb indicates TRBD1, and absent DNA this call remains unverified. The CDR3 runs 15 residues. Germline CDR1 is ENHRY and CDR2 is SYGVKD. This CDR3 reads CAISVSGQGPVEQFF.

The rearrangement links TRBV7-8 to TRBJ1-6. Germline V gene data show CDR1 as SGHVS and CDR2 as FQNEAQ. The CDR3 is 15 amino acids. The CDR3 loop reads CASSLVSDTNSPLHF.

The CDR3 is CASRTGTGGLIAKNIQYF. The chain is built from TRBV11-2 and TRBJ2-4; lacking DNA, the TRBD1 call made by TCRdb goes unchecked. The CDR3 extends over 18 amino acids. CDR1 SGHAT and CDR2 FQNNGV come from the germline V gene.

The chain uses TRBV10-3 and TRBJ1-1; the D gene TCRdb calls, TRBD1, cannot be checked with no DNA. Looked up from germline, CDR1 is ENHRY and CDR2 is SYGVKD. There are 15 residues in the CDR3. CDR3 in amino acids: CAIRDPGQGNTEAFF.

The V and J genes are TRBV6-5 and TRBJ2-7; the D call of TRBD2 rests on TCRdb alone, since no DNA is present to check it. In germline, CDR1 is MNHEY, CDR2 SVGAGI. The CDR3 is 18 residues long. The CDR3 spells CASSYSLLTTSRAYEQYF.

The rearrangement uses TRBV28 and TRBJ2-7; absent DNA, TCRdb's TRBD1 call cannot be checked. Germline loops: CDR1 MDHEN, CDR2 SYDVKM. The CDR3 sequence is 13 residues long. The CDR3 sequence: CASDRGSGYEQYF.

The genes are TRBV7-9 and TRBJ2-5; TCRdb gives TRBD2 as the D gene, but with no DNA this cannot be confirmed. The length of the CDR3 is 15 residues. Germline values: CDR1 SEHNR, CDR2 FQNEAQ (reference sequence). The CDR3 spells CASSQGLAEQETQYF.

The chain recombines TRBV7-2 with TRBJ1-2; the TCRdb call, TRBD1, lacks DNA for checking. The germline V gene encodes CDR1 SGHTA and CDR2 FQGNSA. This CDR3 is 13 amino acids long. The CDR3: CASSQGQGYGYTF.

The V and J genes are TRBV24-1 and TRBJ2-5; TCRdb calls TRBD2, which cannot be checked without DNA. CDR3 size: 15 residues. The germline V gene has CDR1 KGHDR and CDR2 SFDVKD. CDR3: CATSDPTSGGETQYF.

The chain employs TRBV20-1 and TRBJ2-5; TCRdb selects TRBD1, and the lack of DNA leaves this call unchecked. The germline gives CDR1 DFQATT, CDR2 SNEGSKA (reference sequence). The CDR3 loop spans 14 amino acids. CDR3: CSAANTDREETQYF.